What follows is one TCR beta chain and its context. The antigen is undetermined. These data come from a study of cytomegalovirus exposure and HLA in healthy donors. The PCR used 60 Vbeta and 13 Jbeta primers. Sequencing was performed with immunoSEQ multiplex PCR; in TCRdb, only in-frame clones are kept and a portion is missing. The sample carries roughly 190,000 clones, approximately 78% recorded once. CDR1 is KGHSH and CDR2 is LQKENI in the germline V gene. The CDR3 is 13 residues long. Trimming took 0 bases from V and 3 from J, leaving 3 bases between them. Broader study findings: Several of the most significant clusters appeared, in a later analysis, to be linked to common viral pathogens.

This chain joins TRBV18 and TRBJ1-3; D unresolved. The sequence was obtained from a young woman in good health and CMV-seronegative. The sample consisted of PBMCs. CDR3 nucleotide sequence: TGTGCCAGCTCACCACCCAGTGGAAACACCATATATTTT. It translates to CASSPPSGNTIYF.